Shown below are 15 T cell receptor beta chains from a single sample sequenced in a study of Ad26.COV2.S vaccination and SARS-CoV-2 variants. The repertoire was sequenced with immunoSEQ multiplex PCR; TCRdb's copy has only in-frame clones and lacks some. The sample lists 400,000 or so clones, approximately 91% seen once, with 3% to 4.5% in the top ten. Noted treatment: around 19 received Ad26.COV2.S at low or high dose, single or two shots; several received placebo; per-sample allocation not given. The investigators took samples on day 63 after the first vaccine or placebo injection. Sequencing was performed on peripheral blood, taken in a trial of Ad26.COV2.S vaccine versus placebo. The receptors were sampled from a person aged 18-65 years who received the Ad26.COV2.S COVID-19 vaccine or a placebo.

The rearrangement uses TRBV10-2 and TRBJ2-6; D ambiguous. The CDR3 contains 14 residues. The germline V gene has CDR1 WSHSY and CDR2 SAAADI. V lost 6 bases to trimming and J lost 0 bases, with 6 bases between them. CDR3 amino acids: CASRVSSGANVLTF. The CDR3 region has the DNA TGCGCCAGCAGGGTCAGCTCTGGGGCCAACGTCCTGACTTTC.

The CDR3 nucleotides read TGCGCCAGCAGCTTGGTAGGCCCGGGTACAGATACGCAGTATTTT. This codes for CASSLVGPGTDTQYF. This chain links TRBV5-1 with TRBJ2-3; the D is unclear. Germline loops: CDR1 SGHRS, CDR2 YFSETQ. This CDR3 is built from 15 residues. Between the trimmed V and J ends, which lost 0 bases and 3 bases, there was a span of 11 bases.

V and J are TRBV23-1 and TRBJ1-2; 8 bases map to TRBD1. TRBV23-1 is identified as an open reading frame with a role that is uncertain. Germline trimming cut 0 bases from V and 7 bases from J; bases unmatched to any gene: 7. The CDR3 covers 15 residues. The CDR3: CASSQSGRGPIGYTF. CDR3 bases: TGCGCCAGCAGTCAATCGGGCAGGGGGCCCATTGGCTACACCTTC.

This chain joins TRBV7-2 and TRBJ1-1; no reliable D call. Germline V gives CDR1 SGHTA, CDR2 FQGNSA. Trimming took 2 bases from V and 3 from J, leaving 13 bases between them. The CDR3 runs 15 residues. CDR3 loop: CASSLRDSGDTEAFF. CDR3 coding DNA: TGTGCCAGCAGCTTACGGGATTCCGGGGACACTGAAGCTTTCTTT.

The rearrangement uses TRBV7-8 and TRBJ2-3, with a possible D match to TRBD1 (5 bases). This CDR3 comprises 14 residues. Germline loops: CDR1 SGHVS, CDR2 FQNEAQ. V lost 1 base to trimming and J lost 0 bases, with 5 bases between them. The CDR3 spells CASSLGQSTDTQYF. CDR3 DNA: TGTGCCAGCAGCTTAGGACAGAGCACAGATACGCAGTATTTT.

V usage is TRBV6-5 and J usage is TRBJ1-1; D might be TRBD1 (5 bases). The CDR3 sequence is 12 residues long. The ends were cut back, 9 bases at V and 11 bases at J, with 19 bases in the middle. Germline V lookup: CDR1 MNHEY, CDR2 SVGAGI. CDR3 DNA sequence: TGTGCCAGTTGGGGGGGTGCTCCGGATGCTTTCTTT. As protein: CASWGGAPDAFF.

The chain carries TRBV4-3 and TRBJ1-1; D possibly corresponds to TRBD1 (5 bases). Germline V gene sequence: CDR1 LGHNA, CDR2 YSLEER. CDR3 length: 15 amino acids. V was trimmed by 3 bases and J by 1 base, leaving 12 bases between them. The CDR3, as DNA: TGCGCCAGCAGCCAGCTACTCAGGGAGAACACTGAAGCTTTCTTT. Residues: CASSQLLRENTEAFF.

The chain uses TRBV5-1 and TRBJ1-2; D might be TRBD1 (6 bases). CDR3 size: 14 residues. Germline V gene data show CDR1 as SGHRS and CDR2 as YFSETQ. V was shortened by 4 bases and J by 6 bases, with 16 bases between the two germline ends. This CDR3 reads CASSPLRTANGYTF. In DNA, the CDR3 is TGCGCCAGCAGCCCGCTCCGGACAGCTAATGGCTACACCTTC.

The J gene is TRBJ1-1, the V gene TRBV12-3 or TRBV12-4; D is unresolved. V was clipped by 8 bases and J by 1 base, with 11 bases between them. The CDR3 extends over 13 amino acids. The CDR3 loop is CASRPTGNTEAFF. In DNA form, the CDR3 reads TGTGCCAGCCGACCCACTGGGAACACTGAAGCTTTCTTT.

The chain employs TRBV3-1 (or the pseudogene TRBV3-2) and TRBJ2-7; 7 nucleotides match TRBD2. Germline loops: CDR1 LGHDT, CDR2 YNNKEL (reference sequence). Trimming removed 7 bases from V and 6 bases from J; junction bases left unmatched: 12. The CDR3 loop spans 14 amino acids. CDR3 nucleotides: TGTGCCAGCACAAGACTAGCCGGGAAAGGCGAGCAGTACTTC. Translating gives CASTRLAGKGEQYF.

The V call is TRBV19, the J call TRBJ1-1; no reliable D call. The germline gives CDR1 LNHDA, CDR2 SQIVND (reference sequence). This CDR3 contains 14 residues. V was trimmed by 4 bases and J by 2 bases, leaving 11 bases between them. The chain's CDR3 is CASSSRGYNTEAFF. The CDR3 DNA reads TGTGCCAGTAGTAGCCGCGGGTATAACACTGAAGCTTTCTTT.

V gene TRBV27 combines with J gene TRBJ2-7; tentatively, D is TRBD1 (5 bases). The CDR3 extends over 14 amino acids. Germline-derived CDR1 and CDR2 are MNHEY and SMNVEV (reference sequence). V was clipped by 2 bases and J by 1 base, with 9 bases between them. The CDR3 DNA reads as TGTGCCAGCAGTTTAAGGGGCCGGTCCTACGAGCAGTACTTC. Amino acids: CASSLRGRSYEQYF.

This CDR3 reads CASSSDRGLSYYGYTF. The CDR3 coding sequence is TGTGCCAGCAGCTCGGACAGGGGCCTATCTTACTATGGCTACACCTTC. The chain joins TRBV7-2 to TRBJ1-2; 9 bases are a match to TRBD1. The CDR3 is 16 residues long. V lost 4 bases to trimming and J lost 3 bases; unmatched junction nucleotides: 9. The germline CDR1 and CDR2 sequences are SGHTA and FQGNSA.

The chain couples TRBV4-3 to TRBJ2-3; D might be TRBD2 (5 bases). The CDR3 runs 14 residues. V was clipped by 0 bases and J by 4 bases, with 8 bases between them. Germline V gene sequence: CDR1 LGHNA, CDR2 YSLEER. The CDR3 DNA reads TGCGCCAGCAGCCAAGAAGTGGAGGCAGATACGCAGTATTTT. Translated, it gives CASSQEVEADTQYF.

This clone appeared once. The chain couples TRBV3-1 (or the pseudogene TRBV3-2) to TRBJ2-7; no clear D gene. Per the germline V gene, CDR1 is LGHDT and CDR2 is YNNKEL (reference sequence). This CDR3 comprises 14 residues. Trimming left V 1 base short and J 7 bases short, with 14 bases between. CDR3 in DNA: TGTGCCAGCAGCCAAGGACTCAACTTGGGAGAGCAGTACTTC. Encoded protein: CASSQGLNLGEQYF.